This T cell receptor beta chain came from a study of blood T cell repertoires in COVID-19. Study context: There were acute and convalescent COVID-19 samples, and they came from the United States, Italy and Spain. Sources were T cells, B-cell-depleted T cells, or PBMCs; the material itself was cDNA or gDNA.

In the original workflow: Estimation of nucleated cell counts relied on the amplification of reference gene primers. Profiling relied on immunoSEQ multiplex PCR, and the TCRdb table lists in-frame clones only, not all of them. The V and J calls and clone size are taken from that table; D and trimming were inferred from the DNA. The sample contains 200,000 to 300,000 clones, around 90% of which appear only once. This CDR3 region has 14 residues. Trimming took 6 bases from V and 1 from J, leaving 10 bases between them. Germline CDR1 SGDLS, CDR2 YYNGEE. The chain employs TRBV9 and TRBJ1-4; tentatively, D is TRBD1 (6 bases). The receptor's source is a man aged 25 to 40 with COVID-19, enrolled during active disease. Sample: peripheral blood. The CDR3 sequence: CASTNRETNEKLFF. DNA for the CDR3: TGTGCCAGCACTAACAGGGAAACTAATGAAAAACTGTTTTTT.